Reported below is one TCR beta chain. The CDR3 is 14 amino acids. V trimming: 5 bases; J trimming: 0 bases; junction bases outside the gene matches: 2. The germline V gene encodes CDR1 SGHAT and CDR2 FQNNGV. The sample belongs to a study of monozygotic twins with cystic fibrosis. The assay was immunoSEQ multiplex PCR, and TCRdb's table has in-frame clones only and misses some. The sample yields just over 14,000 clones, approximately 85% seen once. V is TRBV11-2 and J is TRBJ2-3; 7 bases fit TRBD1. The sample was blood. The sequence came from a boy between 10 and 17 years old with cystic fibrosis. The CDR3 is CASSPGQSTDTQYF. The DNA for the CDR3 is TGTGCCAGCAGCCCGGGACAGAGCACAGATACGCAGTATTTT.